This T cell receptor (beta chain) was captured in a study of naive and memory T cell subsets. Study results and caveats: TCR abundance followed a power law differing between naive and memory subsets. Diversity fell and Gini index rose from naive through CM, EM, EMRA. RNA-based TCR counts may shift with T cell activation and differentiation.

Separate alpha and beta amplification began at the second PCR step. This clonotype was recorded a few times. Antigen: not known. Both TRBC1 and TRBC2 were covered by a beta constant-region primer of two equimolar oligonucleotides. Nested alpha and beta constant-region primers with the SP2 primer drove four PCR rounds on ligated cDNA. TCRdb fed the UMI-ligation and nested PCR reads into MiXCR, producing one record per CDR3 protein. Of tens of thousands of distinct CDR3 sequences listed, about 9.9% were seen once; the top ten hold 1.2%. The sequence derives from a human donor in good health. The sequenced sample was naive CD8+ T cells from blood.

In nucleotides, the CDR3 is TGTGCCAGCAGTTCCCTGTTGGGGGCGTTAAATGGGGCCAACGTCCTGACTTTC. Translated, it gives CASSSLLGALNGANVLTF. The V and J genes are TRBV12-3 or TRBV12-4 and TRBJ2-6; D is perhaps TRBD1 (6 bases). There are 18 residues in the CDR3. V dropped 4 bases and J dropped 3 bases, with 19 bases sitting between them.